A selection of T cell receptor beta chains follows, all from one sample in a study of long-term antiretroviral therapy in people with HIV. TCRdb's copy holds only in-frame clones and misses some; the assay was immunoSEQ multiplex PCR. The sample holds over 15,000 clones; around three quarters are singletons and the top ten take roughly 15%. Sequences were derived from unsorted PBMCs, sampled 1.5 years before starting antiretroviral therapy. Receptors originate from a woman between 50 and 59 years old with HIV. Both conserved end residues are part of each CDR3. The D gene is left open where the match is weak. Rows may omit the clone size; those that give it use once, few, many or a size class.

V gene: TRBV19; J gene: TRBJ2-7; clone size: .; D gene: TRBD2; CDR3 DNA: TGTGCCAGTCGGCTTAGCGGGGGACTGATGTACGAGCAGTACTTC; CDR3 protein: CASRLSGGLMYEQYF
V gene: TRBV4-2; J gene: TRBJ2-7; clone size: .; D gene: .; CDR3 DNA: TGTGCCAGCAGCCGACAGGAAGACTACGAGCAGTACTTC; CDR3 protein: CASSRQEDYEQYF
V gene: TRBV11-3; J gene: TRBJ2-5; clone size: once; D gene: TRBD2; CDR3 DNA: TGTGCCAGCAGCTTAGGACTAGCGGATCGGGTTAAAGAGACCCAGTACTTC; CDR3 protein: CASSLGLADRVKETQYF
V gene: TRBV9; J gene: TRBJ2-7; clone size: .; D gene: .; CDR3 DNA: TGTGCCAGCAGCCCCGGCCAGCCCCACTACGAGCAGTACTTC; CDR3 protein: CASSPGQPHYEQYF
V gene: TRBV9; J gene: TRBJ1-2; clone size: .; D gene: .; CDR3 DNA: TGTGCCAGCAGACACAGGGATAACTATGGCTACACCTTC; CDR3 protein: CASRHRDNYGYTF
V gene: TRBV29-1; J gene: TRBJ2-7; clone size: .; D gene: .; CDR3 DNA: TGCAGCGTTGAAGATCCGACTGGAATCGAGCAGTACTTC; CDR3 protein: CSVEDPTGIEQYF
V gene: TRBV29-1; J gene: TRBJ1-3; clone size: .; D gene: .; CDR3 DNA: TGCAGCGTTTCAAAAGGAAACACCATATATTTT; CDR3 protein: CSVSKGNTIYF
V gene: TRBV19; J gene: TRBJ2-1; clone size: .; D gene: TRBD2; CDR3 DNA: TGTGCCAGTAGTTTCAGACTAGCGGGGGGTCCCTACAATGAGCAGTTCTTC; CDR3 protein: CASSFRLAGGPYNEQFF
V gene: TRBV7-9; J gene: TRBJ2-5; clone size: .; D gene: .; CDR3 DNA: TGTGCCAGCAGCCCCCACAGGGTAGAGACCCAGTACTTC; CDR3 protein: CASSPHRVETQYF
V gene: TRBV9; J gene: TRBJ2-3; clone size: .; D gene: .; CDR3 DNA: TGTGCCAGCAGCTTCCTCAGGGTTCACACAGATACGCAGTATTTT; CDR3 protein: CASSFLRVHTDTQYF
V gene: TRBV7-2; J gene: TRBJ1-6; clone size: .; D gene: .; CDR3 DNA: TGTGCCAGCAGCTTAGTGGAGCTGGGCAGGGGATTCACCCTCCACTTT; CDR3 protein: CASSLVELGRGFTLHF
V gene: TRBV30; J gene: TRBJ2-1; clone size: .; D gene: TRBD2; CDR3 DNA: TGTGCCTGGAAGGACGGGGGGGCCAATGAGCAGTTCTTC; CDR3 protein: CAWKDGGANEQFF
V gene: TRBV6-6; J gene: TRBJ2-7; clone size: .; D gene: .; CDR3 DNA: TGTGCCAGCAGTTACAATCGGGTTACCTCCTACGAGCAGTACTTC; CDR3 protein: CASSYNRVTSYEQYF
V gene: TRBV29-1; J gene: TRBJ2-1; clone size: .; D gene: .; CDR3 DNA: TGCAGCGTTGAAGCGGGGAACAATGAGCAGTTCTTC; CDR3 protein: CSVEAGNNEQFF
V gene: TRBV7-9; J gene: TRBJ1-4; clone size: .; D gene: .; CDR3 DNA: TGTGCCAGCAGCCCGGACTTTGCAACTAATGAAAAACTGTTTTTT; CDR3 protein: CASSPDFATNEKLFF
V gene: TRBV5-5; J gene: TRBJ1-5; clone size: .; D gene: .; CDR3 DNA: TGTGCCAGCAGCTTAGATAGCAATCAGCCCCAGCATTTT; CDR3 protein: CASSLDSNQPQHF
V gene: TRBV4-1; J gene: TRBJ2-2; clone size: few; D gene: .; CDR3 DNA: TGCGCCAGCAGCCAAGTTTACACCGGGGAGCTGTTTTTT; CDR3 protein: CASSQVYTGELFF
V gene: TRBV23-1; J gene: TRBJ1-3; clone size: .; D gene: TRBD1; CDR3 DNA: TGCGCCAGCCCCCGGGACAGGGAACGGAAACACCATATATTT; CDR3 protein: CASPRDRERKHHIF
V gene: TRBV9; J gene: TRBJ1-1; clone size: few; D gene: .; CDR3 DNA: TGTGCCAGCAACCTTGCTGGAGAAGCTTTCTTT; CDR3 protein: CASNLAGEAFF
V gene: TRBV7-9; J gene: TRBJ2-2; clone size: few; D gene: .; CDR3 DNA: TGTGCCAGCAGCTTCTATCCGCTGTTTTTT; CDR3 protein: CASSFYPLFF
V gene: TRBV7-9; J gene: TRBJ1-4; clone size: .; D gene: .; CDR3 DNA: TGTGCCAGCAGCTTAACAGGAGTTCGAGAAAAACTGTTTTTT; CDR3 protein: CASSLTGVREKLFF
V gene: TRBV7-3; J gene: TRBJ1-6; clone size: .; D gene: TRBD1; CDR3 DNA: TGTGCCAGCAGCTCGGACAGGGGTTCACCCCTCCACTTT; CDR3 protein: CASSSDRGSPLHF
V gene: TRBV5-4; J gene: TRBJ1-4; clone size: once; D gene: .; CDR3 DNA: TGTGCCAGCAGCTTGAGCGGGACCCCAAATGAAAAACTGTTTTTT; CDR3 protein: CASSLSGTPNEKLFF
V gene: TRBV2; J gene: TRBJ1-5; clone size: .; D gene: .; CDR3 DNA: TGTGCCAGCAGTGAGCCGGGACATAGGGGTCAGCCCCAGCATTTT; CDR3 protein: CASSEPGHRGQPQHF
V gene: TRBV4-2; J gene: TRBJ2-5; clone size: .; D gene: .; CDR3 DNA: TGTGCCAGCAGCCAAGACTTCGGGCGGAAAGGGACCCAGTACTTC; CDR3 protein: CASSQDFGRKGTQYF
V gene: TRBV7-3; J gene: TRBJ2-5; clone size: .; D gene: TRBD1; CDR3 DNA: TGTGCCAGCAGCCCGACAGGGCCCCAAGAGACCCAGTACTTC; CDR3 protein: CASSPTGPQETQYF
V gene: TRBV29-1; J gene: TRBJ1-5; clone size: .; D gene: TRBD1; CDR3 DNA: TGCAGACCGACAGGGGGAAACAATCAGCCCCAGCATTTT; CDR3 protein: CRPTGGNNQPQHF
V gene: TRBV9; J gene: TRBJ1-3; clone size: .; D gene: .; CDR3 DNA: TGTGCCAGCAGTGCTGGTGTAGGGAACACCATATATTTT; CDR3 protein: CASSAGVGNTIYF
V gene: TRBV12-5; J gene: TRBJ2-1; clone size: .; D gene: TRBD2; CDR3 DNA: TGTGCTAGTGGTTTGTCAGAGACGGGGGGGCAGTTCTTC; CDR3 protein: CASGLSETGGQFF
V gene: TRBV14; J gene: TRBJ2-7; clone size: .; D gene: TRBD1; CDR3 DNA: TGTGCCAGCAGCCGCGCCGGGACAGGGGGCTACGAGCAGTACTTC; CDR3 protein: CASSRAGTGGYEQYF
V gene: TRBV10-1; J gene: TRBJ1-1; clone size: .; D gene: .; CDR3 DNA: TGCGCCAGCAGTGAGTCGCGGGTCAGGGAAGCTTTCTTT; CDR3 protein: CASSESRVREAFF
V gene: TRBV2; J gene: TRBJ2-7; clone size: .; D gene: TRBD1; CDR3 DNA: TGTGCCAGCAGGGACAGGGCGCGCCTCTACGAGCAGTACTTC; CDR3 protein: CASRDRARLYEQYF
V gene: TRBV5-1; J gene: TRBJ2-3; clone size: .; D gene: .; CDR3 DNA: TGCGCCAGCAGCTGGGGGGGGCCGCGCACAGATACGCAGTATTTT; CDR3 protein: CASSWGGPRTDTQYF
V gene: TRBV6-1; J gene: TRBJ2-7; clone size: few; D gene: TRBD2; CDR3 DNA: TGTGCCAGCAGTGATCGTAGGGGAGGGGTTCCCTACGAGCAGTACTTC; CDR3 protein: CASSDRRGGVPYEQYF
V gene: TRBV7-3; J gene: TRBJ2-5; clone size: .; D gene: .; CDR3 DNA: TGTGCCAGCAGCTTAGCGGGGTACCAAGAGACCCAGTACTTC; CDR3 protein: CASSLAGYQETQYF
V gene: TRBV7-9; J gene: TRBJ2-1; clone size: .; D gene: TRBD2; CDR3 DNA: TGTGCCAGCAGGGGGACTAGCGTCAGCTCCTACAATGAGCAGTTCTTC; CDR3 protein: CASRGTSVSSYNEQFF
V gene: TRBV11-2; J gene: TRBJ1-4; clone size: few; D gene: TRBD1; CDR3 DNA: TGTGCCAGCAGCTTGTCACAGGGGGTCCTAGAAAAACTGTTTTTT; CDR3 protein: CASSLSQGVLEKLFF
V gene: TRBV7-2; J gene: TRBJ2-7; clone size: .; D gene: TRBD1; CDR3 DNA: TGTGCCAGCAGCTTCTACAGGGGATACGAGCAGTACTTC; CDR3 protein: CASSFYRGYEQYF
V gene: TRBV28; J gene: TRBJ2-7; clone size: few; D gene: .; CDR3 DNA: TGTGCCAGCAGTTTAGTACAGGGTCCCTACGAGCAGTACTTC; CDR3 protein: CASSLVQGPYEQYF
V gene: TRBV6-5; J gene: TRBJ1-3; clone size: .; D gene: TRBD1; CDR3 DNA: TGTGCCAGCAGTCAGGGGGCCGGGGCCCGAAGCGGCATATATTTT; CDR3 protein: CASSQGAGARSGIYF
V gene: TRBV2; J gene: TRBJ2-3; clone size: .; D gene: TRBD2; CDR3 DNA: TGTGCCAGCAGTGAAGCCGGACTAGTGTATACGCAGTATTTT; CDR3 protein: CASSEAGLVYTQYF
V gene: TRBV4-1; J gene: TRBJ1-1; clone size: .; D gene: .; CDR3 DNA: TGCGCCAGCAGCCAAGAGAGCTGGAACACTGAAGCTTTCTTT; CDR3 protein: CASSQESWNTEAFF
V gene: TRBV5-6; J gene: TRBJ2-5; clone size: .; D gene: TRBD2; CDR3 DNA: TGTGCCAGCAGCCCGATAGCGGGGGGGCCAGAGACCCAGTACTTC; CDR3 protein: CASSPIAGGPETQYF
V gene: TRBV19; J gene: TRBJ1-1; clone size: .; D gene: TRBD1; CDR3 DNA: TGTGCCAGTCGGACAGGGACCCTTTCGGCTGAAGCTTTCTTT; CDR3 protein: CASRTGTLSAEAFF
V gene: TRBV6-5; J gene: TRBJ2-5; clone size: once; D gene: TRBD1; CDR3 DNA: TGTGCCAGCAATCCCAGGGACAGGGCAAGGGAGACCCAGTACTTC; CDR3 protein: CASNPRDRARETQYF
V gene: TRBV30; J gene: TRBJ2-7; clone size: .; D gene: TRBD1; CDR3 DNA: TGTGCCTGGAGGGCGGGACAGGTCTACGAGCAGTACTTC; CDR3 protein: CAWRAGQVYEQYF
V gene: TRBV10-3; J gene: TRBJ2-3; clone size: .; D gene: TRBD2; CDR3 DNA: TGTGCCATCAGTAGCGGGGAAGGCACAGATACGCAGTATTTT; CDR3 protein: CAISSGEGTDTQYF
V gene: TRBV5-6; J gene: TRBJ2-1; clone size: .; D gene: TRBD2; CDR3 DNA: TGTGCCAGCAGCTTGTCACTAGCGGGGGGTGAGGAGCAGTTCTTC; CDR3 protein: CASSLSLAGGEEQFF
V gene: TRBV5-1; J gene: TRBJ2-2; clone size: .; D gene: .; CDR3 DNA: TGCGCCAGCAGCTTGGCAGACACCGGGGAGCTGTTTTTT; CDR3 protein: CASSLADTGELFF
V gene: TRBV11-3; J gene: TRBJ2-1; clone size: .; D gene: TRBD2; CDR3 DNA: TGTGCCAGCAGCGCAGGCAGCGGGGGGATGTACAATGAGCAGTTCTTC; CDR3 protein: CASSAGSGGMYNEQFF